The 6 T cell receptor beta chains below all came from one sample that was sequenced in a study of blood T cell repertoires in COVID-19. Profiling relied on immunoSEQ multiplex PCR, and the TCRdb table lists in-frame clones only, not all of them. Here the sample spans approximately 300,000 clones, 83% being singletons. The sample taken for sequencing was peripheral blood. The source is a woman aged 50 to 65 with acute or convalescent COVID-19.

The chain employs TRBV10-3 and TRBJ1-2; 8 bases agree with TRBD1. Germline V gives CDR1 ENHRY, CDR2 SYGVKD. The CDR3 contains 14 residues. V trimming: 0 bases; J trimming: 8 bases; junction bases outside the gene matches: 5. The DNA of the CDR3 is TGTGCCATCAGTGAGTCGCAGGGGGCGGGAGGCTACACCTTC. Translated, it gives CAISESQGAGGYTF.

This chain connects TRBV5-8 to TRBJ1-5, with D possibly matching TRBD1 (5 bases). V shed 4 bases and J shed 5 bases, with 13 bases lying between them. Germline-derived CDR1 and CDR2 are SGHTS and YDEGEE. The CDR3 loop spans 14 amino acids. As DNA, the CDR3 is TGTGCCAGCAGCCCAAGAATAGGGGATCAGCCCCAGCATTTT. Its protein product is CASSPRIGDQPQHF.

The V gene is TRBV4-1, the J gene TRBJ2-2; 12 nucleotides match TRBD2. V lost 8 bases, J lost 4 bases, and 8 bases stayed unmatched. The CDR3 totals 16 residues. CDR1 is MGHRA and CDR2 is YSYEKL in the germline V gene. The CDR3 sequence is CASLSTSGGLTGELFF. CDR3 DNA: TGCGCCAGCCTCTCGACTAGCGGGGGCCTCACCGGGGAGCTGTTTTTT.

The rearrangement links TRBV19 to TRBJ1-4, with D perhaps TRBD1 (6 bases). From germline, CDR1 is LNHDA and CDR2 SQIVND (reference sequence). Trimming left V 6 bases short and J 6 bases short, with 17 bases between. This CDR3 contains 15 residues. The CDR3 region has the DNA TGTGCCAGTAGGGACCGAACAGGGTTAGATGAAAAACTGTTTTTT. Residues: CASRDRTGLDEKLFF.

Concerning this clone: Other DNA variants within this sample encode the same CDR3. V and J are TRBV27 and TRBJ1-6; 8 positions agree with TRBD1. This CDR3 is 14 amino acids long. Germline lookup yields CDR1 MNHEY and CDR2 SMNVEV (reference sequence). V lost 2 bases and J lost 10; bases outside the gene matches: 4. The CDR3 sequence is CASSLVTGESPLHF. CDR3 bases: TGTGCCAGCAGTTTAGTGACAGGGGAATCACCCCTCCACTTT.

The chain combines TRBV29-1 with TRBJ2-5, with TRBD1 matching over 7 bases. After removal of 3 bases from V and 5 bases from J, the junction contained 6 bases not matched to a gene. The CDR3 covers 13 residues. CDR1 and CDR2 from the germline V gene are SQVTM and ANQGSEA. The CDR3 DNA sequence: TGCAGCGTTGACCAGACAGGGTGGGAGACCCAGTACTTC. This sequence encodes CSVDQTGWETQYF.